A selection of T cell receptor beta chains follows, all from one sample in a study of Ad26.COV2.S vaccination and SARS-CoV-2 variants. The repertoire was sequenced with immunoSEQ multiplex PCR; TCRdb's copy has only in-frame clones and lacks some. The sample consists of 300,000 to 450,000 clones, approximately 85% of them appearing once. This material consisted of peripheral blood, taken in a trial of Ad26.COV2.S vaccine versus placebo. The receptors were gathered from a person aged 18-60 years who received the Ad26.COV2.S COVID-19 vaccine or a placebo. The CDR3 runs from the conserved cysteine through the conserved F or W. The order of the fields is V gene, CDR3 length, J gene, CDR3 protein.

V: TRBV5-1; length: 13; J: TRBJ2-7; CDR3: CASTVQGGVEQYF
V: TRBV13; length: 15; J: TRBJ1-1; CDR3: CASSLFGTGNTEAFF
V: TRBV4-3; length: 14; J: TRBJ2-5; CDR3: CASSQERVAGTQYF
V: TRBV10-1; length: 13; J: TRBJ1-1; CDR3: CASSLKGNTEAFF
V: TRBV21-1; length: 16; J: TRBJ1-6; CDR3: CASSPWGVGVNSPLHF
V: TRBV4-1; length: 17; J: TRBJ2-2; CDR3: CASSQAGGGFNTGELFF
V: TRBV27; length: 14; J: TRBJ2-2; CDR3: CASSLLSNTGELFF
V: TRBV7-6; length: 17; J: TRBJ2-5; CDR3: CASSPRAAGGFQETQYF
V: TRBV27; length: 15; J: TRBJ2-7; CDR3: CASSRGASGLYEQYF
V: TRBV5-1; length: 14; J: TRBJ1-6; CDR3: CASCGQGANSPLHF
V: TRBV30; length: 17; J: TRBJ1-1; CDR3: CAWSAPGQGIRKSEAFF
V: TRBV5-1; length: 13; J: TRBJ2-1; CDR3: CASSLRGGDEQFF
V: TRBV6-2/TRBV6-3; length: 15; J: TRBJ1-1; CDR3: CASSRIGTGGTEAFF
V: TRBV5-1; length: 13; J: TRBJ1-2; CDR3: CASSLSGVYGYTF
V: TRBV11-2; length: 15; J: TRBJ2-5; CDR3: CASSLGMGLEETQYF
V: TRBV2; length: 16; J: TRBJ1-5; CDR3: CASSYRVHRDNQPQHF
V: TRBV6-2/TRBV6-3; length: 16; J: TRBJ1-1; CDR3: CASTYQHGQRATEAFF
V: TRBV27; length: 14; J: TRBJ2-1; CDR3: CASRGLAGNNEQFF
V: TRBV6-6; length: 15; J: TRBJ1-2; CDR3: CASRQDSNNNYGYTF
V: TRBV6-1; length: 16; J: TRBJ2-2; CDR3: CASSEAAGGASGELFF
V: TRBV27; length: 15; J: TRBJ1-5; CDR3: CASSSLDGYNQPQHF
V: TRBV4-1; length: 16; J: TRBJ2-7; CDR3: CASSPTGLAGVYEQYF
V: TRBV4-3; length: 14; J: TRBJ1-2; CDR3: CASSQEGGFYGYTF
V: TRBV27; length: 13; J: TRBJ2-1; CDR3: CASSLLAANEQFF
V: TRBV21-1; length: 16; J: TRBJ2-1; CDR3: CASSKTGARVYNEQFF
V: TRBV6-2/TRBV6-3; length: 13; J: TRBJ2-2; CDR3: CASSAEDTGELFF
V: TRBV28; length: 15; J: TRBJ1-2; CDR3: CASSPPRGYTYGYTF
V: TRBV4-3; length: 15; J: TRBJ1-1; CDR3: CASSPLIGGGTEAFF
V: TRBV2; length: 14; J: TRBJ2-1; CDR3: CASLQGKEYNEQFF
V: TRBV9; length: 18; J: TRBJ1-6; CDR3: CASSASTGISSYNSPLHF
V: TRBV6-6; length: 16; J: TRBJ2-1; CDR3: CASRHGGGLGYNEQFF
V: TRBV5-4; length: 14; J: TRBJ2-7; CDR3: CASSLWTRRHEQYF
V: TRBV7-8; length: 17; J: TRBJ2-1; CDR3: CASRPPEREVSYNEQFF
V: TRBV4-3; length: 15; J: TRBJ1-5; CDR3: CASSRTSYSNQPQHF
V: TRBV4-3; length: 16; J: TRBJ1-2; CDR3: CASSRAGQGRDYGYTF
V: TRBV5-1; length: 15; J: TRBJ2-2; CDR3: CASSPDTINTGELFF
V: TRBV10-3; length: 15; J: TRBJ2-2; CDR3: CAITTSGGATGELFF
V: TRBV2; length: 14; J: TRBJ1-2; CDR3: CASTRGGGFDGYTF
V: TRBV5-4; length: 14; J: TRBJ2-2; CDR3: CASSSTVNTGELFF
V: TRBV9; length: 16; J: TRBJ2-1; CDR3: CASSPTSADLYNEQFF
V: TRBV6-1; length: 16; J: TRBJ1-4; CDR3: CASSDGRGFTNEKLFF